What follows describes a single T cell receptor (beta chain). At one boundary the junction diverges from the germline segment, which might be a read error. The entry originates in a study of OX40 agonist ivuxolimab in advanced cancers. Study summary: Patients were treated with ivuxolimab, an agonistic anti-OX40 (CD134) antibody.

From germline, CDR1 is MDHEN and CDR2 SYDVKM. This CDR3 is built from 15 residues. Clones were read by immunoSEQ multiplex PCR, and TCRdb kept only the in-frame ones, dropping some. Here the sample spans around 70,000 clones, over 80% being singletons. The rearrangement uses TRBV28 and TRBJ1-2; a possible D gene is TRBD1 (6 bases). The source material was CD4+ or CD8+ T cells sorted from blood, sampled in a trial of the OX40 agonist ivuxolimab. The TCR originated in an adult with an advanced solid tumor such as melanoma, head and neck, liver or kidney cancer. CDR3 amino acids: CASSPRFTGYYGYTF. CDR3 nucleotide sequence: TGTGCCAGCAGTCCCCGATTCACAGGGTACTACGGCTACACCTTC.